Below are 18 T cell receptor beta chains sequenced from a single sample in a study of CD8 T cells in Susac syndrome. An input of roughly 0.5 to 1 ug of RNA was subjected to reverse transcription using random hexamers. TCRdb re-called the immunoSEQ multiplex PCR reads through MiXCR, storing one row per CDR3 protein. In the table there are about 300,000 distinct CDR3 sequences, roughly 85% of which are singletons. Input material: CD8+ T cells from PBMCs. The origin of the receptors is a human donor with multiple sclerosis.

The chain employs TRBV7-8 and TRBJ1-5, with D perhaps TRBD1 (5 bases). The length of the CDR3 is 16 residues. Trimming pared 0 bases from V and 6 bases from J, leaving 15 bases between. Germline CDR1 and CDR2: SGHVS and FQNEAQ. In DNA form, the CDR3 reads TGTGCCAGCAGCTTAGCTGCTCGGGGGATTGGTCAGCCCCAGCATTTT. Its protein product is CASSLAARGIGQPQHF.

This chain uses TRBV19 with TRBJ1-5; D may be TRBD1 (6 bases). Trimming took 3 bases from V and 7 from J, leaving 16 bases between them. This CDR3 region has 15 residues. The V gene's germline CDR1 is LNHDA and CDR2 SQIVND (reference sequence). Written as DNA, the CDR3 is TGTGCCAGTAGTATGGGAAACAGGGTAGACCAGCCCCAGCATTTT. Translation gives CASSMGNRVDQPQHF.

The chain links TRBV25-1 to TRBJ2-7; 10 bases are shared with TRBD2. The CDR3 sequence is 14 residues long. The V segment lost 10 bases and the J segment 0 bases; nucleotides outside the gene matches: 6. Germline lookup yields CDR1 MGHDK and CDR2 SYGVNS. CDR3 sequence: CATLAGEVSYEQYF. The CDR3 nucleotides read TGTGCCACCCTAGCGGGAGAGGTCTCCTACGAGCAGTACTTC.

The J gene is TRBJ2-1, the V gene TRBV9; 10 bases line up with TRBD2. This CDR3 is 16 amino acids long. Germline V gene data show CDR1 as SGDLS and CDR2 as YYNGEE. J gave up 8 bases and V 3 bases, and 11 bases lay outside the gene matches. CDR3 coding DNA: TGTGCCAGCAGCGGAATAGCGGGAGGCGGTGGCGATGAGCAGTTCTTC. This encodes CASSGIAGGGGDEQFF. The entire variable domain, with the rest obtained from reference TRBV9 and TRBJ2-1, is as follows: DSGVTQTPKHLITATGQRVTLRCSPRSGDLSVYWYQQSLDQGLQFLIQYYNGEERAKGNILERFSAQQFPDLHSELNLSSLELGDSALYFCASSGIAGGGGDEQFFGPGTRLTVL.

The chain carries TRBV7-8 and TRBJ2-7; the D is unclear. This CDR3 has 14 residues. The V and J ends lost 5 bases and 2 bases respectively, with 13 bases between them. Germline loops: CDR1 SGHVS, CDR2 FQNEAQ. The CDR3 nucleotides read TGTGCCAGCAGCGCCGAAGGCGGTACCTACGAGCAGTACTTC. Its translation is CASSAEGGTYEQYF.

A few counts support this clonotype. This chain links TRBV7-2 with TRBJ1-5; D is possibly TRBD1 (5 bases). The V end was cut by 5 bases, the J end by 4 bases, with 12 bases between. The CDR3 has 14 amino acids. The germline V gene has CDR1 SGHTA and CDR2 FQGNSA. CDR3 loop: CASSVGTGNQPQHF. The CDR3 nucleotides are TGTGCCAGCAGCGTTGGGACGGGGAATCAGCCCCAGCATTTT. The full variable domain, with the rest looked up from reference TRBV7-2 and TRBJ1-5, is GAGVSQSPSNKVTEKGKDVELRCDPISGHTALYWYRQSLGQGLEFLIYFQGNSAPDKSGLPSDRFSAERTGGSVSTLTIQRTQQEDSAVYLCASSVGTGNQPQHFGDGTRLSIL.

The chain links TRBV13 to TRBJ2-1; 12 nucleotides align to TRBD2. The CDR3 contains 18 residues. The V gene end was trimmed by 3 bases and the J gene end by 7 bases; junction bases not matched to a gene: 13. Germline V CDR1 and CDR2: PRHDT, FYEKMQ (reference sequence). CDR3 protein: CASSFGLAGSGAVNEQFF. Here the CDR3 DNA reads TGTGCCAGCAGCTTTGGACTAGCGGGGAGTGGGGCGGTGAATGAGCAGTTCTTC.

This clonotype was seen only a few times. DNA for the CDR3: TGTGCCAGCAGCCAAGATCCCCCGAAGGGACTAGCGGGAGTTTACTACGAGCAGTACTTC. This translates into CASSQDPPKGLAGVYYEQYF. This chain joins TRBV4-2 and TRBJ2-7, with TRBD2 identical over 14 bases. Germline V gene lookup returns CDR1 LGHNA and CDR2 YNFKEQ. Unmatched junction bases numbered 13, after V lost 0 bases and J lost 3 bases. CDR3 length equals 20 residues.

J is TRBJ1-2 and V is TRBV20-1; 7 positions agree with TRBD1. V dropped 5 bases and J dropped 2; count of bases not matched to a gene: 8. This CDR3 spans 14 amino acids. Germline V gene lookup returns CDR1 DFQATT and CDR2 SNEGSKA (reference sequence). CDR3 DNA: TGCAGTGCTGGGCCCGGGACAGTAAACTATGGCTACACCTTC. As protein: CSAGPGTVNYGYTF.

This clonotype turned up a few times. The V gene is TRBV7-9, the J gene TRBJ2-1, with 7 bases fitting TRBD2. The CDR3 is 15 residues long. The V and J ends lost 3 bases and 2 bases, in that order; junction bases with no gene match: 4. Germline V CDR1 and CDR2: SEHNR, FQNEAQ (reference sequence). The CDR3 DNA follows: TGTGCCAGCAGCTTGGCAGCGGGAACCTACAATGAGCAGTTCTTC. It encodes CASSLAAGTYNEQFF.

The chain has TRBV28 and TRBJ1-4, with no clear D. Germline V gives CDR1 MDHEN, CDR2 SYDVKM. The CDR3 is 12 residues long. The V end was cut by 3 bases, the J end by 8 bases, with 7 bases between. CDR3 region: CASSFFKEKLFF. The CDR3, as DNA: TGTGCCAGCAGTTTTTTTAAGGAAAAACTGTTTTTT.

This clonotype was found a few times. V is TRBV7-6 and J is TRBJ2-1; tentatively, D is TRBD2 (5 bases). Trimming stripped 5 bases from V and 3 bases from J, with 8 bases between. CDR3 size: 13 residues. Germline-derived CDR1 and CDR2 are SGHVS and FNYEAQ. This CDR3 reads CASSPDFYNEQFF. Written as DNA, the CDR3 is TGTGCCAGCAGCCCGGACTTCTACAATGAGCAGTTCTTC. The whole variable domain, filled in from reference TRBV7-6 and TRBJ2-1, reads GAGVSQSPRYKVTKRGQDVALRCDPISGHVSLYWYRQALGQGPEFLTYFNYEAQQDKSGLPNDRFSAERPEGSISTLTIQRTEQRDSAMYRCASSPDFYNEQFFGPGTRLTVL.

The rearrangement joins TRBV19 to TRBJ2-1, with 8 positions matching TRBD1. The V and J ends lost 0 bases and 4 bases, in that order; junction bases with no gene match: 5. CDR3 length equals 16 residues. From germline, CDR1 is LNHDA and CDR2 SQIVND (reference sequence). DNA for the CDR3: TGTGCCAGTAGTATAGATGACAGGGGTCGGTACAATGAGCAGTTCTTC. It is translated as CASSIDDRGRYNEQFF.

The V and J genes are TRBV27 and TRBJ1-1; D is unresolved. This CDR3 contains 13 residues. The germline gives CDR1 MNHEY, CDR2 SMNVEV (reference sequence). Trimming cost V 4 bases and J 3 bases, with 9 bases left between them. CDR3 amino acids: CASSSGLHTEAFF. The DNA for the CDR3 is TGTGCCAGCAGTTCCGGACTGCACACTGAAGCTTTCTTT.

The gene calls are TRBV5-4 and TRBJ2-7; 9 bases line up with TRBD1. V shed 4 bases, J shed 5 bases, and the junction held 13 bases outside the gene matches. This CDR3 is 16 amino acids long. Germline V CDR1 and CDR2: SGHNT, YYREEE (reference sequence). CDR3 residues: CASSPGTGILAHEQYF. The CDR3 coding sequence is TGTGCCAGCAGCCCCGGGACAGGGATTCTTGCCCACGAGCAGTACTTC.

This clonotype was seen once. The V gene is TRBV12-3 or TRBV12-4, the J gene TRBJ1-5, with TRBD1 as a possible D gene (5 bases). V shed 5 bases and J shed 2 bases, with 16 bases lying between them. The CDR3 length is 16 residues. DNA of the CDR3: TGTGCCAGCAGTCCCCCCGTCCAGGGAGGCAATCAGCCCCAGCATTTT. The encoded protein is CASSPPVQGGNQPQHF.

The CDR3 protein is CSVDRGYGYTF. The CDR3, as DNA: TGCAGCGTTGATAGGGGGTACGGCTACACCTTC. This chain joins TRBV29-1 and TRBJ1-2, with D tentatively TRBD1 (6 bases). The CDR3 runs to 11 residues. Germline values: CDR1 SQVTM, CDR2 ANQGSEA. The V end was cut by 3 bases, the J end by 8 bases, with 10 bases between.

The rearrangement joins TRBV10-3 to TRBJ2-1; unclear D gene. In germline, CDR1 is ENHRY, CDR2 SYGVKD. This CDR3 has 11 residues. Trimming removed 3 bases at V and 9 bases at J, with 6 bases between. DNA for the CDR3: TGTGCCATCAGTGAAGGAAGTGAGCAGTTCTTC. This encodes CAISEGSEQFF.